This T cell receptor (beta chain) was obtained from a study of cytomegalovirus exposure and HLA in healthy donors. Study-wide findings and caveats: Most observed TCR sequences were rare, whereas some public TCRs were detected in many donors.

To note about this clone: What it binds is not known.

Germline CDR1 reads SGHRS; CDR2 reads YFSETQ. The V and J ends lost 0 bases and 5 bases, in that order; junction bases with no gene match: 7. The CDR3 is made up of 15 amino acids. TCRdb's copy holds only in-frame clones and misses some; the assay was immunoSEQ multiplex PCR. The sample holds 70,000 or so clones, about 93% seen once. The V gene is TRBV5-1, the J gene TRBJ2-5, with 7 positions matching TRBD1. This receptor was identified in a woman under 30 in good health and CMV-seropositive. Material: PBMCs. CDR3 protein: CASSLGQGSEETQYF. DNA of the CDR3: TGCGCCAGCAGCTTGGGACAGGGTAGCGAGGAGACCCAGTACTTC.